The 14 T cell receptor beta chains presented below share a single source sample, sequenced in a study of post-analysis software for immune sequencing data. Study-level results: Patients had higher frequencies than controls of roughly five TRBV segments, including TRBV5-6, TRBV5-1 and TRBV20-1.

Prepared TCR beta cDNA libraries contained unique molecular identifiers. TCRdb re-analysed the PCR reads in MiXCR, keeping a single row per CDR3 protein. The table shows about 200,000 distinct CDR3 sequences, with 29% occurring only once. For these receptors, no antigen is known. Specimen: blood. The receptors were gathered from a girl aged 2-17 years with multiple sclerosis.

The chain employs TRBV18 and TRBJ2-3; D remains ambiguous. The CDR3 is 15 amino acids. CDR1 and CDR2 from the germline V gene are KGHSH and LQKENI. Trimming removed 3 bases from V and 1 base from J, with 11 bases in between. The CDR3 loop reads CASSPDLVGTDTQYF. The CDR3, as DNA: TGTGCCAGCTCACCGGATCTAGTGGGCACAGATACGCAGTATTTT. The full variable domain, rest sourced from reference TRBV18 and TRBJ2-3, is NAGVMQNPRHLVRRRGQEARLRCSPMKGHSHVYWYRQLPEEGLKFMVYLQKENIIDESGMPKERFSAEFPKEGPSILRIQQVVRGDSAAYFCASSPDLVGTDTQYFGPGTRLTVL.

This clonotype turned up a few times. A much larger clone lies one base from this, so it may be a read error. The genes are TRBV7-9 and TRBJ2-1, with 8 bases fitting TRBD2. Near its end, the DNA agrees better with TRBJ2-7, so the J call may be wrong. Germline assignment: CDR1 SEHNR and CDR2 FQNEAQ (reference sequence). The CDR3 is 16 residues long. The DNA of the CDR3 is TGTGCCAGCAGCAATAGCGGGGCCAGCTCCTACAATGAGCAGTACTTC. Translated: CASSNSGASSYNEQYF.

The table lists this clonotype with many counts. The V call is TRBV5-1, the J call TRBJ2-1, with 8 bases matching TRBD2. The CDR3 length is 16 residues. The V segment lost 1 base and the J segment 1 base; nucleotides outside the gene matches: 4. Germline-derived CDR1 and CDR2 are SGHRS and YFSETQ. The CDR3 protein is CASSLRASGSYNEQFF. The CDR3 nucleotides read TGCGCCAGCAGCTTGAGGGCTAGCGGGTCCTACAATGAGCAGTTCTTC. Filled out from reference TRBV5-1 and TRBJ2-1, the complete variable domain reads KAGVTQTPRYLIKTRGQQVTLSCSPISGHRSVSWYQQTPGQGLQFLFEYFSETQRNKGNFPGRFSGRQFSNSRSEMNVSTLELGDSALYLCASSLRASGSYNEQFFGPGTRLTVL.

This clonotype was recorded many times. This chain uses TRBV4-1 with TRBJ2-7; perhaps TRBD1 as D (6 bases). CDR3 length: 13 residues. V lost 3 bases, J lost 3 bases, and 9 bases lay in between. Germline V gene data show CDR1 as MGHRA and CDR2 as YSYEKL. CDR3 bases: TGCGCCAGCAGCCATAGGGGGAGCTACGAGCAGTACTTC. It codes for CASSHRGSYEQYF.

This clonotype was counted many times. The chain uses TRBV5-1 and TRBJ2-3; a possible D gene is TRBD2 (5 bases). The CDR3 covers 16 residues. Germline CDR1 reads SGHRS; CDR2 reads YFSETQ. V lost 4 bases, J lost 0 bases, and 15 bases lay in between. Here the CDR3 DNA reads TGCGCCAGCAGCCCCCGGGGTCCACGTAGCACAGATACGCAGTATTTT. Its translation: CASSPRGPRSTDTQYF.

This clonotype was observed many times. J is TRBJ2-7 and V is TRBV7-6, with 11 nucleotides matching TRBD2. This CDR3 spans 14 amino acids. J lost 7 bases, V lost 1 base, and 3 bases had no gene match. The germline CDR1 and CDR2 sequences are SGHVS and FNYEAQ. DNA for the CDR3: TGTGCCAGCAGCTTAGGTCTAGCGGGAGGAGAGCAGTACTTC. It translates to CASSLGLAGGEQYF.

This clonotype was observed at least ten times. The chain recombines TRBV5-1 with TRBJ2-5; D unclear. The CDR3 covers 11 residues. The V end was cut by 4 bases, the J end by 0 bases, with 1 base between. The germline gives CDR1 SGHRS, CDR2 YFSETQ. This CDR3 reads CASSNQETQYF. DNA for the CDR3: TGCGCCAGCAGCAACCAAGAGACCCAGTACTTC.

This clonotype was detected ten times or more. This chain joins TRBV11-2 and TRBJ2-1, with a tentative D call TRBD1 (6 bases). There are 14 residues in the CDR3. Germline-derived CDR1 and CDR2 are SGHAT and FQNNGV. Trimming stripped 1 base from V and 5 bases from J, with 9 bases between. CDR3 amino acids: CASSLGTANNEQFF. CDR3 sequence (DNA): TGTGCCAGCAGCTTAGGGACAGCCAACAATGAGCAGTTCTTC.

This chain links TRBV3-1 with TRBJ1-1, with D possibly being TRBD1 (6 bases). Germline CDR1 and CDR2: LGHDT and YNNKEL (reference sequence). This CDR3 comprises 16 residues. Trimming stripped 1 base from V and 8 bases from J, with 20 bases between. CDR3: CASSQVGTRVDVEAFF. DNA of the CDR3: TGTGCCAGCAGCCAAGTTGGGACAAGGGTCGATGTCGAAGCTTTCTTT.

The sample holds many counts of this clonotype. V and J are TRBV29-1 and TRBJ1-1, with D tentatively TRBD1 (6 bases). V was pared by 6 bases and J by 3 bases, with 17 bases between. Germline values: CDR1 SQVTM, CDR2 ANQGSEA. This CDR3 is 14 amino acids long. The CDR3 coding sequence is TGCAGCGTGGACCCCTGGGAGGGGGACACTGAAGCTTTCTTT. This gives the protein CSVDPWEGDTEAFF.

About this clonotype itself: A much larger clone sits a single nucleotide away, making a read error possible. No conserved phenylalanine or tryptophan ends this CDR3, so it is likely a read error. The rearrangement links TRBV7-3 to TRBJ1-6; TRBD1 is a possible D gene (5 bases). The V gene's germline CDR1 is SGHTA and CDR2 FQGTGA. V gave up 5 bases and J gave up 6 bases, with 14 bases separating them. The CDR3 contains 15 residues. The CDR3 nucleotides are TGTGCCAGCAGCAAAACAGGACCGCTTAATTCACCCCTCCACGTT. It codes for CASSKTGPLNSPLHV.

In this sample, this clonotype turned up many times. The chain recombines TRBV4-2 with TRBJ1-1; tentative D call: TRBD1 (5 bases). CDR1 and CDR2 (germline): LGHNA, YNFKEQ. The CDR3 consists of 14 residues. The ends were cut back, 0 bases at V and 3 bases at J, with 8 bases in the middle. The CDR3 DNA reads TGTGCCAGCAGCCAAGATGGGGGGGACACTGAAGCTTTCTTT. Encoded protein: CASSQDGGDTEAFF.

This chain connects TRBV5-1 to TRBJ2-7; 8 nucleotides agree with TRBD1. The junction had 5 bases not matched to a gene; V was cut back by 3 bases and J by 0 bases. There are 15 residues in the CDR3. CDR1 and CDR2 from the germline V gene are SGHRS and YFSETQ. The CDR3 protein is CASSSTGAASYEQYF. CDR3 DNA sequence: TGCGCCAGCAGCTCGACAGGGGCTGCCTCCTACGAGCAGTACTTC. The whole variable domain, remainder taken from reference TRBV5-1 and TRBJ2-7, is KAGVTQTPRYLIKTRGQQVTLSCSPISGHRSVSWYQQTPGQGLQFLFEYFSETQRNKGNFPGRFSGRQFSNSRSEMNVSTLELGDSALYLCASSSTGAASYEQYFGPGTRLTVT.

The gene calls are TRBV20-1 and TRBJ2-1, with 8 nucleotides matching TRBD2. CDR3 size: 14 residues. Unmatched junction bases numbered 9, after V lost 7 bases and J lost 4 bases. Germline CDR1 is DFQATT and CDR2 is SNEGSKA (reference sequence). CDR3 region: CSGESGGGYNEQFF. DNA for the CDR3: TGCAGTGGTGAAAGCGGGGGAGGTTACAATGAGCAGTTCTTC.